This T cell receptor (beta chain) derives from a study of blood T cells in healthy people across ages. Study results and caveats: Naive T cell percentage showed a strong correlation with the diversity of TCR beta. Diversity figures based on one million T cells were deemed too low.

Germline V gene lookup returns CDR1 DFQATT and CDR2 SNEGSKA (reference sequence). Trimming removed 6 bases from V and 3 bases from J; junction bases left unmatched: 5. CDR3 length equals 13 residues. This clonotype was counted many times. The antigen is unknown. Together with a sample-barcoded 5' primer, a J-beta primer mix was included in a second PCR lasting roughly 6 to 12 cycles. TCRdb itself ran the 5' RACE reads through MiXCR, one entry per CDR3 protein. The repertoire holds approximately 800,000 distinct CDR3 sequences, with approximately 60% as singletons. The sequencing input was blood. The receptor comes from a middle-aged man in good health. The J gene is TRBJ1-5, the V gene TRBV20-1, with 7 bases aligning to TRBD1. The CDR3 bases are TGCAGTGCGGAGGACAGGCTCAATCAGCCCCAGCATTTT. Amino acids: CSAEDRLNQPQHF.